These T cell receptor beta chains were read from a single sample in a study of T cell repertoires in cytomegalovirus infection. In TCRdb, the reads were re-called with MiXCR into one record per CDR3 protein. The profile shows approximately 700,000 distinct CDR3 sequences, 35% to 40% of them singletons. The specimen sequenced was PBMCs. These receptors were obtained from a human donor in good health (CMV status not recorded). Some clones in this sample may be carry-over from other donors' samples. The CDR3 runs from the conserved cysteine through the conserved F or W. A D gene is named only where the DNA matches it firmly. Clone size, where shown, is once, few, many, or a class for clones that have expanded.

clone_size d_call j_call v_call cdr3_aa cdr3_nt
few TRBD1 TRBJ1-1 TRBV6-1 CASTTGGEYTEAFF TGTGCCAGCACAACAGGGGGCGAGTACACTGAAGCTTTCTTT
. . TRBJ2-5 TRBV11-2 CASEERLGLEETQYF TGTGCCAGCGAAGAGAGGTTGGGGCTGGAGGAGACCCAGTACTTC
few TRBD2 TRBJ2-2 TRBV7-6 CASSLASGGNTGELFF TGTGCCAGCAGCTTAGCTAGCGGGGGGAACACCGGGGAGCTGTTTTTT
few TRBD1 TRBJ2-7 TRBV28 CASSFGGQGSYEQYF TGTGCCAGCAGTTTCGGGGGACAGGGGTCTTACGAGCAGTACTTC
. TRBD2 TRBJ2-7 TRBV27 CASSPRLAAYEQYF TGTGCCAGCAGTCCCCGACTAGCTGCCTACGAGCAGTACTTC
. . TRBJ2-1 TRBV7-8 CASSFRRDSYNEQFF TGTGCCAGCAGCTTCCGTCGGGATTCCTACAATGAGCAGTTCTTC
few TRBD2 TRBJ2-3 TRBV6-1 CASSSEAGEKDTQYF TGTGCCAGCAGTTCTGAAGCGGGAGAGAAAGATACGCAGTATTTT
. TRBD2 TRBJ2-3 TRBV7-8 CASRFSSGGPYTQYF TGTGCCAGCAGGTTCTCTAGCGGGGGGCCATATACGCAGTATTTT
. . TRBJ1-1 TRBV27 CASSQDPELFMNTEAFF TGTGCCAGCAGTCAAGACCCCGAGCTATTTATGAACACTGAAGCTTTCTTT
few . TRBJ1-2 TRBV6-5 CASSYGTEETFYGYTF TGTGCCAGCAGTTACGGGACCGAGGAGACTTTCTATGGCTACACCTTC
. . TRBJ1-2 TRBV30 CAWSRRGKNGYTF TGTGCCTGGAGTCGGAGGGGTAAGAACGGCTACACCTTC